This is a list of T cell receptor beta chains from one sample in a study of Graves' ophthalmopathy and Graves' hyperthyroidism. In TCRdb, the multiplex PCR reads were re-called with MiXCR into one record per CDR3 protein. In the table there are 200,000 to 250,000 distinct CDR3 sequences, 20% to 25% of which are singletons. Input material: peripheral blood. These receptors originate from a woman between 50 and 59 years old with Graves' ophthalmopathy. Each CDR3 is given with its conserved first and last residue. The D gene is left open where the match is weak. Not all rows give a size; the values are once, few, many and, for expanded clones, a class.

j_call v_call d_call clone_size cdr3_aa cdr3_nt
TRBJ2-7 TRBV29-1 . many CSVPSGANTYEQYF TGCAGCGTTCCATCAGGGGCGAATACCTACGAGCAGTACTTC
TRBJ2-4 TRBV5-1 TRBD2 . CASSSGLAENIQYF TGCGCCAGCAGCTCGGGACTAGCGGAAAACATTCAGTACTTC
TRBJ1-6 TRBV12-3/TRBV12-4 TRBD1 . CASSPGQGASPLHF TGTGCCAGCAGCCCGGGACAGGGGGCTTCACCCCTCCACTTT
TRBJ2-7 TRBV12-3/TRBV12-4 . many CASKKDSSYEQHF TGTGCCAGCAAGAAAGACAGCTCCTACGAGCAGCACTTC
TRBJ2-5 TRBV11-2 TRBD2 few CASSLVYSGSSGETQYF TGTGCCAGCAGCTTAGTTTATAGCGGGAGTTCAGGAGAGACCCAGTACTTC
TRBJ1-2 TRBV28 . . CASSWAGGRRGYTF TGTGCCAGCAGTTGGGCCGGAGGGAGAAGGGGCTACACCTTC
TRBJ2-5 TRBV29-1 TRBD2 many CSVDGREVGQETQYF TGCAGCGTGGATGGGCGGGAGGTGGGACAAGAGACCCAGTACTTC
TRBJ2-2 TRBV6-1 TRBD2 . CASLGLAGGYTGELFF TGTGCCAGCTTAGGACTAGCGGGCGGATACACCGGGGAGCTGTTTTTT
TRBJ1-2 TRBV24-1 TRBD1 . CATSDYGTAYGYTF TGTGCCACCAGTGACTACGGGACAGCCTATGGCTACACCTTC
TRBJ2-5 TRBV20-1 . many CSASIMGTLGETQYF TGCAGTGCTAGTATAATGGGGACCCTAGGGGAGACCCAGTACTTC
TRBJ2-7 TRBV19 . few CASSKEERQYF TGTGCCAGTAGTAAAGAGGAGAGGCAGTACTTC
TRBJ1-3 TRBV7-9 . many CASSLNGGNTIYF TGTGCCAGCAGCTTAAATGGGGGAAACACCATATATTTT
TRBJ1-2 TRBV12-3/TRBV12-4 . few CASSTIGGGYTF TGTGCCAGCAGCACCATAGGTGGCGGCTACACCTTC
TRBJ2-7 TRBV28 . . CASSIGASQTYEQYF TGTGCCAGCAGTATTGGCGCTAGCCAGACCTACGAGCAGTACTTC
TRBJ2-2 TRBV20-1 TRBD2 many CSANPLGLASTGELFF TGCAGTGCTAATCCCCTGGGACTAGCATCCACCGGGGAGCTGTTTTTT
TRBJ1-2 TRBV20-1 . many CSAHPLYTF TGCAGTGCTCACCCCCTCTACACCTTC
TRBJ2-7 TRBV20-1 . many CSAPDRTVYEQYF TGCAGTGCGCCTGACAGGACTGTCTACGAGCAGTACTTC
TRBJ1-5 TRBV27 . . CASTTEGGNQPQHF TGTGCCAGCACAACGGAGGGGGGCAATCAGCCCCAGCATTTT
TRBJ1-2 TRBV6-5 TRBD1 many CASRIAGTGDGYGYTF TGTGCCAGCAGGATCGCAGGGACAGGGGATGGCTATGGCTACACCTTC
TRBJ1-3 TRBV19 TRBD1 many CASSATGGNTIYF TGTGCCAGTAGTGCGACAGGGGGAAACACCATATATTTT
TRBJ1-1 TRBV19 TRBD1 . CASSLLWDRGRRDTEAFF TGTGCCAGTAGCCTCCTGTGGGACAGGGGGCGCCGGGACACTGAAGCTTTCTTT
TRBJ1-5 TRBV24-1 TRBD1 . CATSDRGQDSNQPQHF TGTGCCACCAGTGATCGAGGACAGGATAGCAATCAGCCCCAGCATTTT
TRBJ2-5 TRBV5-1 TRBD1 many CASSLSGTGGQETQYF TGCGCCAGCAGCTTGTCCGGGACAGGGGGCCAAGAGACCCAGTACTTC
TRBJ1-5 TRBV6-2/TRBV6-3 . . CASSRPEGVGQPQHF TGTGCCAGCAGTCGGCCCGAGGGGGTTGGTCAGCCCCAGCATTTT
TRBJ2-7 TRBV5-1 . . CASSFTSGPAYEQYF TGCGCCAGCAGCTTTACCAGCGGTCCTGCCTACGAGCAGTACTTC
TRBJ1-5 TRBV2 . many CASSEDRANGNQPQHF TGTGCCAGCAGTGAAGACAGGGCGAATGGCAATCAGCCCCAGCATTTT
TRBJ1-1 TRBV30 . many CAFRDFGTEAFF TGTGCCTTCAGGGACTTCGGCACTGAAGCTTTCTTT
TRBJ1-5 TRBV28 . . CASSFVSNQPQHF TGTGCCAGCAGTTTTGTCAGCAATCAGCCCCAGCATTTT
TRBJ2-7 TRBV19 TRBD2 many CASSTLAGVYEQYF TGTGCCAGTAGTACCCTAGCGGGGGTGTACGAGCAGTACTTC
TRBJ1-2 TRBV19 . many CASSIRDRYGYTF TGTGCCAGTAGTATAAGAGACCGGTATGGCTACACCTTC
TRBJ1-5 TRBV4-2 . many CASSQGQGGSNQPQHF TGTGCCAGCAGCCAAGGGCAGGGTGGGAGCAATCAGCCCCAGCATTTT